The 11 T cell receptor beta chains in this list originate from one sample, sequenced in a study (dated by TCRdb to the mid-2010s). The protocol used for the library was 5' RACE. Data came from an Illumina MiSeq. The public reads were reanalyzed by TCRdb: fastp trimming at Q25, MiXCR alignment, in-frame beta chains only. Rows are unified per CDR3 protein, each entry keeping the most common DNA and genes. This sample comprises around 57,000 distinct CDR3 sequences, around 26% of them detected only once. Approximately 3.3% of the sample is taken by the ten largest. The source material was tumor-infiltrating memory CD4+ T cells sorted from the breast tumor. Taken with the paper, the label for cell subset or site translates to: memory CD4+ T cells, CD4+CD45RO+CD25-. The receptor set was obtained from a female donor with breast cancer.

Many counts were recorded for this clonotype. The chain carries TRBV7-2 and TRBJ1-1; no reliable D call. V gave up 2 bases and J gave up 1 base, with 5 bases separating them. Germline V gene sequence: CDR1 SGHTA, CDR2 FQGNSA. The CDR3 has 13 residues. CDR3 DNA: TGTGCCAGCAGCTTACAAGAGAACACTGAAGCTTTCTTT. Translated: CASSLQENTEAFF.

This clonotype was seen a handful of times. This chain connects TRBV7-2 to TRBJ2-5; TRBD2 aligns across 11 bases. The ends lost 5 bases at V and 1 base at J; junction bases unmatched: 3. This CDR3 has 15 amino acids. Germline-derived CDR1 and CDR2 are SGHTA and FQGNSA. CDR3 sequence (DNA): TGTGCCAGCAGCCTCGGGACTAGCGGCCAAGAGACCCAGTACTTC. Residues: CASSLGTSGQETQYF.

Relative to its sample, this clonotype is medium-sized (0.01 to 0.1%). This chain links TRBV29-1 with TRBJ2-3; 8 positions match TRBD2. Unmatched junction bases numbered 9, after V lost 3 bases and J lost 7 bases. The germline gives CDR1 SQVTM, CDR2 ANQGSEA. CDR3 length equals 14 residues. The CDR3 loop is CSVEALAVGNTQYF. The CDR3 DNA reads as TGCAGCGTTGAGGCACTAGCGGTAGGAAATACGCAGTATTTT.

This clonotype was observed a few times. V usage is TRBV12-5 and J usage is TRBJ2-2; the match to TRBD1 covers 9 bases. Germline CDR1 LGHNT, CDR2 FRNRAP. The CDR3 contains 12 residues. The ends lost 6 bases at V and 9 bases at J; junction bases unmatched: 2. The CDR3 spells CASGGQGRELFF. In nucleotides, the CDR3 is TGTGCTAGTGGGGGACAGGGTAGGGAGCTGTTTTTT.

The V call is TRBV6-2 or TRBV6-3, the J call TRBJ2-1, with a possible D match to TRBD2 (5 bases). V was cut by 7 bases and J by 4 bases, with 8 bases left in between. Germline V gives CDR1 MNHEY, CDR2 SVGEGT. The CDR3 loop spans 12 amino acids. CDR3 bases: TGTGCCAGCAAAGAGGGATACAATGAGCAGTTCTTC. Translation: CASKEGYNEQFF.

The J gene is TRBJ2-2, the V gene TRBV9, with TRBD2 matching over 7 bases. Germline CDR1 reads SGDLS; CDR2 reads YYNGEE. The CDR3 length is 15 residues. J lost 7 bases, V lost 0 bases, and 6 bases had no gene match. CDR3 bases: TGTGCCAGCAGCGTAGGGGCGGGAGCGATCGGGGAGCTGTTTTTT. This gives the protein CASSVGAGAIGELFF.

This clonotype was seen a few times. The rearrangement links TRBV7-3 to TRBJ1-1; D is unclear. Trimming shortened V by 5 bases and J by 1 base, and 8 bases separated the two germline ends. The CDR3 has 13 residues. Germline V gene data show CDR1 as SGHTA and CDR2 as FQGTGA. The CDR3 here is CASSNGPNTEAFF. Written as DNA, the CDR3 is TGTGCCAGCAGCAACGGGCCGAACACTGAAGCTTTCTTT.

On this clonotype: The junction and the germline gene differ at one end; a read error may be behind it. The chain links TRBV28 to TRBJ1-1; possibly TRBD1 for D (6 bases). CDR1 is MDHEN, CDR2 SYDVKM, per germline. This CDR3 spans 15 amino acids. CDR3 nucleotides: TGTGCCAGCCAAGAGGACAGTCATGGTACCACTGAAGCTTTATTT. Its protein product is CASQEDSHGTTEALF.

The chain couples TRBV5-1 to TRBJ2-6; D ambiguous. The germline V gene encodes CDR1 SGHRS and CDR2 YFSETQ. The CDR3 is 14 residues long. V was clipped by 5 bases and J by 1 base, with 7 bases between them. CDR3 in amino acids: CASRVSSGANVLTF. DNA for the CDR3: TGCGCCAGCAGAGTATCGTCTGGGGCCAACGTCCTGACTTTC.

J is TRBJ2-7 and V is TRBV11-2; the match to TRBD2 covers 8 bases. The CDR3 is 15 residues long. V trimming: 4 bases; J trimming: 5 bases; junction bases outside the gene matches: 10. Per the germline V gene, CDR1 is SGHAT and CDR2 is FQNNGV. In nucleotides, the CDR3 is TGTGCCAGCAGCTCACAAGCGGGAGCGGTAGACGAGCAGTACTTC. Amino acid sequence: CASSSQAGAVDEQYF.

This clonotype was counted a few times. This sequence joins TRBV4-1 and TRBJ1-5; 8 bases line up with TRBD1. Per germline, CDR1 MGHRA and CDR2 YSYEKL. CDR3 length: 16 residues. With 3 bases clipped from V and 11 bases from J, the junction kept 15 bases outside the gene matches. The CDR3 DNA is TGCGCCAGCAGCCAGGTCATTGGGACCGAACAGGGGGCCCAGCATTTT. Encoded protein: CASSQVIGTEQGAQHF.